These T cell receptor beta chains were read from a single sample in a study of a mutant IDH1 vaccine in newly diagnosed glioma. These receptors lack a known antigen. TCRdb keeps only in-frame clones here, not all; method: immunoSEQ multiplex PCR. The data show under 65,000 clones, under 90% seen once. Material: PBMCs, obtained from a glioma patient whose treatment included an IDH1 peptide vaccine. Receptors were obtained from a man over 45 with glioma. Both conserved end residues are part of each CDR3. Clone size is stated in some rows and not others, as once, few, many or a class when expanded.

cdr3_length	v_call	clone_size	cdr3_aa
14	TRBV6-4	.	CASSSSRGQTEAFF
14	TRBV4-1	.	CASSQATENSPLHF
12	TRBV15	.	CATSRDEEPQHF
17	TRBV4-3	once	CASSQDSVDHNTGELFF
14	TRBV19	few	CATRRDSPNQPQHF
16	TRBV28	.	CASSIIGTGRAYEQYF
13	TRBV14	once	CASSQALGQPQHF
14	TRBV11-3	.	CASTTTGGSGIQYF
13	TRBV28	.	CASSLDSYYEQYF
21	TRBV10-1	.	CASMNLRWDRKRRPYNSPLHF
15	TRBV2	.	CASSASTAGVREQYF
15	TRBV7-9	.	CASSSRWQNTGELFF
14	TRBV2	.	CASSGQNSNQPQHF
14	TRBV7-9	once	CASSFATAHEKLFF
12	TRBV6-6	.	CASSSETGRLYF
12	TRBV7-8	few	CASSPFKETQYF
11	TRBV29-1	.	CSVRGFNEQYF
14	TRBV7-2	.	CASSLEGQYNEQFF
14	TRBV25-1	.	CASSARDQINEQYF
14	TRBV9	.	CASSPSGEPYEQYF
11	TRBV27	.	CASSRLGEQFF
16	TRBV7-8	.	CASSLSGARGNSPLHF
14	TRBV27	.	CASSQTGLNEKLFF
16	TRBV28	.	CASSTARTGVEDEQYF
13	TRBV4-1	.	CASSQENGGEQFF
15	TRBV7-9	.	CASSSTSGRDGEQFF
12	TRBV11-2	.	CASSHRGTEQYF
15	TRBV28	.	CASSFLEPGANVLTF
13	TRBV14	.	CASSPRGGDTQYF